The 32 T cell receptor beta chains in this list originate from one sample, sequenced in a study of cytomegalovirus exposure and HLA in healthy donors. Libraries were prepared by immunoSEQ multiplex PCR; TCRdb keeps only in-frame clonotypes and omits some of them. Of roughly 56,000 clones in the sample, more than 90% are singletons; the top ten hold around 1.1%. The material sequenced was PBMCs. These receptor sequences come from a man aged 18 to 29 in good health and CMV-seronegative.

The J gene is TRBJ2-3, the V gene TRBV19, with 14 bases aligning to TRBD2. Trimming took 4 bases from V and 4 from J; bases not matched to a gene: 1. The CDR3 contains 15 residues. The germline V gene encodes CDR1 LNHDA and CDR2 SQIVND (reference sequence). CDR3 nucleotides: TGTGCCAGTAGTAAGGGACTAGCGGGAGCAGATACGCAGTATTTT. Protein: CASSKGLAGADTQYF. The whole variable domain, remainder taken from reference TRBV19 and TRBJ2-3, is DGGITQSPKYLFRKEGQNVTLSCEQNLNHDAMYWYRQDPGQGLRLIYYSQIVNDFQKGDIAEGYSVSREKKESFPLTVTSAQKNPTAFYLCASSKGLAGADTQYFGPGTRLTVL.

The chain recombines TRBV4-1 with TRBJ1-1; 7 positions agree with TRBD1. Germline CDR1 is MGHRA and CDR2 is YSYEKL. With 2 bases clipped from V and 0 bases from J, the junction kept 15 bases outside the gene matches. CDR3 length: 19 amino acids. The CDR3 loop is CASSQRGGQTVFMNTEAFF. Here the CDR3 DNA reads TGCGCCAGCAGCCAACGGGGGGGACAGACAGTATTCATGAACACTGAAGCTTTCTTT.

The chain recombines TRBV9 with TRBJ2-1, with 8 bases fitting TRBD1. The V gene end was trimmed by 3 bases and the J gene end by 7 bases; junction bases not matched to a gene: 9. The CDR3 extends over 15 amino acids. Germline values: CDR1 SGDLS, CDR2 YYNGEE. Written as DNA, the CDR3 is TGTGCCAGCAGCGGCGACAGGGGCGGGCTGAATGAGCAGTTCTTC. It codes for CASSGDRGGLNEQFF.

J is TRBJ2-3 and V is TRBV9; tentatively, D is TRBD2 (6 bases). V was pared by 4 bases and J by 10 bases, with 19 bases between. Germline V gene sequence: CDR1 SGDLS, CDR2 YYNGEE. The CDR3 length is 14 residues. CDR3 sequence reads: CASSWDSEGLPQYF. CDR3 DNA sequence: TGTGCCAGCAGCTGGGACTCGGAAGGATTGCCGCAGTATTTT.

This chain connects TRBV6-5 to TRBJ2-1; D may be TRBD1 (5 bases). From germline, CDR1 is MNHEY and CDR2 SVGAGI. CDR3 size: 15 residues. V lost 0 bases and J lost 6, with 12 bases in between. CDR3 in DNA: TGTGCCAGCAGTTACTCGACCGGACATATCAATGAGCAGTTCTTC. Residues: CASSYSTGHINEQFF.

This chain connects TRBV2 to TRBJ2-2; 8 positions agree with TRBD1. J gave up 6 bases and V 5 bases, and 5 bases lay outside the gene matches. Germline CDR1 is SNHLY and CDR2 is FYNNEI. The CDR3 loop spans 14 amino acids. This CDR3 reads CASSTDRGPGELFF. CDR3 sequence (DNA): TGTGCCAGCAGTACCGACAGGGGTCCCGGGGAGCTGTTTTTT.

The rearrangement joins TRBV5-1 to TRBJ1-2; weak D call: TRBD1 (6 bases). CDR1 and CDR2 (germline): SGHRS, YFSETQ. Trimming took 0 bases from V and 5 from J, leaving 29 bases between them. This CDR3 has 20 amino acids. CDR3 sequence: CASSLVVGGAGGRIPYGYTF. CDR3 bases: TGCGCCAGCAGCTTGGTTGTAGGGGGGGCCGGGGGCAGGATCCCTTATGGCTACACCTTC.

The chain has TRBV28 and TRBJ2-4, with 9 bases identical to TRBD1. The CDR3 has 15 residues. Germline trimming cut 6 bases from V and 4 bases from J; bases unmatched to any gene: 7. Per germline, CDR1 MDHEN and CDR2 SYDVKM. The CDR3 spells CASSPPGTGKNIQYF. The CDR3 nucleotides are TGTGCCAGCAGCCCTCCCGGGACAGGGAAAAACATTCAGTACTTC.

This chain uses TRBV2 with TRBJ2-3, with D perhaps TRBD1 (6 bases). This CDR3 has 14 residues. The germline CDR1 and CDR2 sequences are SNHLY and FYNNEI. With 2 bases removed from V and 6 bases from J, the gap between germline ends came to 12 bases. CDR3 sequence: CASSENRAPDTQYF. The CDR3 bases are TGTGCCAGCAGTGAAAACAGGGCCCCCGATACGCAGTATTTT.

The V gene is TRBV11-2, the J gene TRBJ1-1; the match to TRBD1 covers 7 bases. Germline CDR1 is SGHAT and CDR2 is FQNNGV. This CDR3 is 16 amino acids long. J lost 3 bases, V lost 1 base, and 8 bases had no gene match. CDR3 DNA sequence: TGTGCCAGCAGCTTAGGAGGGGGCTATTTGTACACTGAAGCTTTCTTT. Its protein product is CASSLGGGYLYTEAFF.

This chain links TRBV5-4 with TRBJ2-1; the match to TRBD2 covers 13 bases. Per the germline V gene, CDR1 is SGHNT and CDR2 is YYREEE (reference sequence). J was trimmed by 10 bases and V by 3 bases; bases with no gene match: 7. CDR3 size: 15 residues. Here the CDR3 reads CASSYGLAGVREQFF. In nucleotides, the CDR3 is TGTGCCAGCAGCTATGGACTAGCGGGAGTACGCGAGCAGTTCTTC.

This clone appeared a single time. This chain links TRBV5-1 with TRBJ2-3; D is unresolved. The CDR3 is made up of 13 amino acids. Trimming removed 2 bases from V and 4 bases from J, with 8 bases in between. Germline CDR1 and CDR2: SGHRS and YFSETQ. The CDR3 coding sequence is TGCGCCAGCAGCTTAGCTCGTCCAGATACGCAGTATTTT. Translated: CASSLARPDTQYF.

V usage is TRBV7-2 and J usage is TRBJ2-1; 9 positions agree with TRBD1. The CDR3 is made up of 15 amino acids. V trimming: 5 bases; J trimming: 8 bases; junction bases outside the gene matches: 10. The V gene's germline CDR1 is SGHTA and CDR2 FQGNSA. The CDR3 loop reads CASSRRGTGSYEQFF. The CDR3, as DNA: TGTGCCAGCAGCCGTAGGGGGACAGGGTCCTATGAGCAGTTCTTC. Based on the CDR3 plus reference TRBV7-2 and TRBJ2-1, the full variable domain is GAGVSQSPSNKVTEKGKDVELRCDPISGHTALYWYRQSLGQGLEFLIYFQGNSAPDKSGLPSDRFSAERTGGSVSTLTIQRTQQEDSAVYLCASSRRGTGSYEQFFGPGTRLTVL.

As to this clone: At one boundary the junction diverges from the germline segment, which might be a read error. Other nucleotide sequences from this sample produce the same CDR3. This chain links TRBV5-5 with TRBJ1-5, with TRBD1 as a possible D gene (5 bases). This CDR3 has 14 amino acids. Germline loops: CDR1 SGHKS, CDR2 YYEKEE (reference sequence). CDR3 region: CASSLDNPGQPQHF. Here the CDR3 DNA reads TGCGCCAGCAGCTTGGACAACCCGGGGCAGCCCCAGCATTTT. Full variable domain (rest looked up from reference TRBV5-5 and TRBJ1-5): DAGVTQSPTHLIKTRGQQVTLRCSPISGHKSVSWYQQVLGQGPQFIFQYYEKEERGRGNFPDRFSARQFPNYSSELNVNALLLGDSALYLCASSLDNPGQPQHFGDGTRLSIL.

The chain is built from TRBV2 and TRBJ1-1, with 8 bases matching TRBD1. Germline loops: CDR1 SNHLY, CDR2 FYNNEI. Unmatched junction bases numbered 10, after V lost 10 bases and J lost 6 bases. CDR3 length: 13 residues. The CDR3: CATRTGFKAEAFF. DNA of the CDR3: TGTGCCACCCGGACAGGGTTTAAGGCTGAAGCTTTCTTT.

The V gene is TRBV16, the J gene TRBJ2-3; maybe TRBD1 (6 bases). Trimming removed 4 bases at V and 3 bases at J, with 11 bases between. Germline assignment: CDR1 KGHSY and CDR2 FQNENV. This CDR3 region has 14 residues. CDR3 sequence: CASSLTGTTDTQYF. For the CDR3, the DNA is TGTGCCAGCAGCCTGACAGGAACGACAGATACGCAGTATTTT.

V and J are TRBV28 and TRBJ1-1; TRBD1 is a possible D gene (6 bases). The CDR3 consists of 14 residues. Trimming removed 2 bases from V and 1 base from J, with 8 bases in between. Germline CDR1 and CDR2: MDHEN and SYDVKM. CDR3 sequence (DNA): TGTGCCAGCAGTTTAGCGGACAGGAACACTGAAGCTTTCTTT. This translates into CASSLADRNTEAFF.

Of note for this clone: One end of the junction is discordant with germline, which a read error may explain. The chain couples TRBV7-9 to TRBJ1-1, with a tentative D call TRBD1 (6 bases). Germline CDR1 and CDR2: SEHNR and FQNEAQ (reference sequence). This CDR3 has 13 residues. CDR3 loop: CASSFTGNAEAFF. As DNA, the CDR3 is TGTGCCAGCAGCTTTACAGGGAACGCTGAAGCTTTCTTT.

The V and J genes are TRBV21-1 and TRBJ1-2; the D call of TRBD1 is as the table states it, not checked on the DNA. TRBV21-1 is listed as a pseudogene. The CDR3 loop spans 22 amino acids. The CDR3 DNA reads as TGTGCCAGCAGCAAAAGGCGACAGGGGGCGAAGTCTGCCCATGATAAATACTATGGCTACACCTTC. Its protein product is CASSKRRQGAKSAHDKYYGYTF.

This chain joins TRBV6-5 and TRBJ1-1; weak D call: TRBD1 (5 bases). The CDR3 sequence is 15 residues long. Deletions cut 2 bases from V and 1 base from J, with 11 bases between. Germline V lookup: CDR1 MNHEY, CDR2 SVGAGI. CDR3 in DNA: TGTGCCAGCAGTTACCTGATGGGGGGGAACACTGAAGCTTTCTTT. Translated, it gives CASSYLMGGNTEAFF.

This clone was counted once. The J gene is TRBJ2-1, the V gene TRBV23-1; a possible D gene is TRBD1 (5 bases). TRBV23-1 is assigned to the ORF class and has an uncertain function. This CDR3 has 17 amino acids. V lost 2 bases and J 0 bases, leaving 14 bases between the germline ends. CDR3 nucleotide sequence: TGCGCCAGCAGTCAAAATTGGACATATGACTCCTACAATGAGCAGTTCTTC. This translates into CASSQNWTYDSYNEQFF.

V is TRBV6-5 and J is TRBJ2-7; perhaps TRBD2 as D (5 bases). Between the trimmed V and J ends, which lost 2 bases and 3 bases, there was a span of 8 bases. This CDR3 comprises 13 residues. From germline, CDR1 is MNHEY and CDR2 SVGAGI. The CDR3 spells CASSYRLSYEQYF. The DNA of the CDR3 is TGTGCCAGCAGTTACAGACTAAGCTACGAGCAGTACTTC.

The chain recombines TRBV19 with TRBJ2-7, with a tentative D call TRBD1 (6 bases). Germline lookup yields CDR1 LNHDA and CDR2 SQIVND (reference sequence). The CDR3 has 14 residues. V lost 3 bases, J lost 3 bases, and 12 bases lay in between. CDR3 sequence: CASSIRQGYYEQYF. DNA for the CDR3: TGTGCCAGTAGTATCAGGCAGGGGTACTACGAGCAGTACTTC.

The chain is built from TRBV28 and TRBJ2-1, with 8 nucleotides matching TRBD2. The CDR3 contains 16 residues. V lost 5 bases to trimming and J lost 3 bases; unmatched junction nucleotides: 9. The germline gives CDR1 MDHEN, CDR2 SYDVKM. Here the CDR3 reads CASSTTSGNIYNEQFF. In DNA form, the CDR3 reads TGTGCCAGCAGTACCACTAGCGGAAATATCTACAATGAGCAGTTCTTC.

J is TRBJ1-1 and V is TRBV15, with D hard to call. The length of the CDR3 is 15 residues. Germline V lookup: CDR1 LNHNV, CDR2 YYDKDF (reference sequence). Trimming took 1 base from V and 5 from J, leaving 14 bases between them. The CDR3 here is CATSRVRVEDTEAFF. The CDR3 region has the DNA TGTGCCACCAGCAGAGTCCGGGTAGAAGATACTGAAGCTTTCTTT.

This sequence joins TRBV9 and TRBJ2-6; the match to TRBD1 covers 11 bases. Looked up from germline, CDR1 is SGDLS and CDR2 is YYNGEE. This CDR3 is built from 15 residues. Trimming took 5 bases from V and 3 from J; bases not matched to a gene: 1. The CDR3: CASRGQGVGANVLTF. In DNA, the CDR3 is TGTGCCAGCAGGGGACAGGGGGTTGGGGCCAACGTCCTGACTTTC.

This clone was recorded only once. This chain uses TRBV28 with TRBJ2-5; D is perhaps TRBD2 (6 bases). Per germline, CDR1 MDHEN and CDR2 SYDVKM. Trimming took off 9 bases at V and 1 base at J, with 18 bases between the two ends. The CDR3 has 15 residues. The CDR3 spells CASVGSGKRQETQYF. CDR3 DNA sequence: TGTGCCAGTGTGGGTAGCGGAAAACGCCAAGAGACCCAGTACTTC. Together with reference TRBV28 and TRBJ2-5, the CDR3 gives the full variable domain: DVKVTQSSRYLVKRTGEKVFLECVQDMDHENMFWYRQDPGLGLRLIYFSYDVKMKEKGDIPEGYSVSREKKERFSLILESASTNQTSMYLCASVGSGKRQETQYFGPGTRLLVL.

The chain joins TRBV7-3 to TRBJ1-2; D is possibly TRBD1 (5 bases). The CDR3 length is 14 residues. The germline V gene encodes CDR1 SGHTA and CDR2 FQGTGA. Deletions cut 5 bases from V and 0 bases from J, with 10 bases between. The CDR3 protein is CASSRGVPNYGYTF. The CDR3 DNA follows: TGTGCCAGCAGCCGGGGGGTACCTAACTATGGCTACACCTTC.

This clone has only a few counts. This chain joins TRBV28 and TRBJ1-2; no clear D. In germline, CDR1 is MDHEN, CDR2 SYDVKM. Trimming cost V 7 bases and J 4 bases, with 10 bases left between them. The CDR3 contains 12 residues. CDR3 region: CASKHQVYGYTF. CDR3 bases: TGTGCCAGCAAGCACCAAGTCTATGGCTACACCTTC.

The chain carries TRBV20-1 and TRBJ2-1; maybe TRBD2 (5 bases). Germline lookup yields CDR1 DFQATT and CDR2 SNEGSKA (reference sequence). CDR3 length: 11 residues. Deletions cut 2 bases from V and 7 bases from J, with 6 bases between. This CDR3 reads CSARRGNEQFF. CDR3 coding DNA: TGCAGTGCTAGACGAGGGAATGAGCAGTTCTTC.

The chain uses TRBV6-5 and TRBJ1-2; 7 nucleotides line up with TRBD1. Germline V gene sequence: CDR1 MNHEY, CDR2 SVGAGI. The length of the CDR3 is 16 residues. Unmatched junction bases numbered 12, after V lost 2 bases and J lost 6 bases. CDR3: CASSYGPGQLSHGYTF. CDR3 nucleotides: TGTGCCAGCAGTTACGGGCCGGGACAGCTCAGCCATGGCTACACCTTC.

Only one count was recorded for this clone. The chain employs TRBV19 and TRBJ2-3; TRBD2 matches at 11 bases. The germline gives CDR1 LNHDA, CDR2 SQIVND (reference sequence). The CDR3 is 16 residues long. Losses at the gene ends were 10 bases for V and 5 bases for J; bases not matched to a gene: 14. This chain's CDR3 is CATAGLAEPFVDTQYF. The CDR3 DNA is TGTGCCACCGCGGGACTAGCGGAGCCTTTTGTAGATACGCAGTATTTT.